The clone carrying this T cell receptor (beta chain) was detected once. This record comes from a study of blood T cell repertoires in COVID-19. Profiling relied on immunoSEQ multiplex PCR, and the TCRdb table lists in-frame clones only, not all of them. In the table there are about 270,000 clones, 86% of which are singletons. The CDR3 runs to 19 residues. CDR1 and CDR2 from the germline V gene are SGHTA and FQGNSA. The ends lost 4 bases at V and 4 bases at J; junction bases unmatched: 13. Sequencing was done on a sample of peripheral blood. V is TRBV7-2 and J is TRBJ2-2; TRBD1 matches at 12 bases. The clonotype comes from a young woman with COVID-19, enrolled during active disease. In DNA, the CDR3 is TGTGCCAGCAGCTCCCATTGGTTGGGACAGGGGGCTTTCACCGGGGAGCTGTTTTTT. Translating gives CASSSHWLGQGAFTGELFF.